The rows below give T cell receptor beta chains drawn from one sample of a study of persistence of HIV-infected CD4 T cells. Using immunoSEQ multiplex PCR, the repertoire was profiled, and TCRdb retains in-frame clones only, with some absent. The data hold 40,000 or so clones, with more than 70% observed a single time. Antigens for these TCRs are unknown. The specimen comprised CD4+ T cells sorted from PBMCs after approximately 20-hour stimulation, sampled from a patient who received antiretroviral therapy. These receptors all stem from an adult man with HIV who was CMV-seropositive. CDR3s include the opening cysteine and the closing phenylalanine or tryptophan. Each record gives: J gene, V gene, CDR3 protein.

TRBJ1-3	TRBV30	CAWSRRQGADSGNTIYF
TRBJ2-1	TRBV6-2/TRBV6-3	CASSYYGGTNEQFF
TRBJ1-5	TRBV15	CATSREGGNQPQHF
TRBJ1-5	TRBV2	CASSGDSNQPQHF
TRBJ1-1	TRBV18	CASSKDGNTEAFF
TRBJ2-7	TRBV29-1	CSVEGARASGTYEQYF
TRBJ2-2	TRBV2	CASSPLGGESGTGELFF
TRBJ2-1	TRBV2	CASIGDPNSYNEQFF
TRBJ2-7	TRBV5-1	CASSLWEGIDEQYF
TRBJ2-7	TRBV7-2	CASSLDNNRFYEQYF
TRBJ1-1	TRBV19	CASTVRGRTEAFF
TRBJ2-1	TRBV3-1/TRBV3-2	CASSQATSGEQFF
TRBJ1-5	TRBV6-6	CASRPGPNQPQHF
TRBJ2-1	TRBV9	CASSVGTTYNEQFF
TRBJ1-1	TRBV11-2	CASSLVAYGTEAFF
TRBJ1-4	TRBV12-3/TRBV12-4	CASSLGDRELFF
TRBJ1-3	TRBV10-3	CAISESSQGVERNTIYF
TRBJ1-1	TRBV11-2	CASSLDTAANTEAFF
TRBJ2-4	TRBV6-4	CASTPEPRGGLAKNIQYF
TRBJ1-1	TRBV7-9	CASSLDRRTEAFF